Listed below are T cell receptor beta chains from one sample, sequenced in a study of blood T cell repertoires in COVID-19. Here immunoSEQ multiplex PCR was the method, and the copy in TCRdb shows in-frame clones only, minus some. The profile covers roughly 90,000 clones, with roughly 76% appearing a single time and 15% to 20% taken by the ten largest. Sequencing was done on a sample of peripheral blood. All receptors derive from a woman at least 80 years old with active or convalescent COVID-19. The CDR3 runs from the conserved cysteine through the conserved F or W. D genes are given only for firm matches. The size entry is marked missing in some rows and otherwise reads once, few, many or a size class.

j_call	clone_size	d_call	v_call	cdr3_nt	cdr3_aa
TRBJ1-2	-	-	TRBV13	TGTGCCAGCAGCCAACTCCCGCCGGGGGGGCAGGGCTATGGCTACACCTTC	CASSQLPPGGQGYGYTF
TRBJ2-4	-	-	TRBV5-1	TGCGCCAGCAGCTTGGTGCCAGGAGCCAAAAACATTCAGTACTTC	CASSLVPGAKNIQYF
TRBJ1-4	-	TRBD1	TRBV7-2	TGTGCCAGCAGTCCCGGGACAGATGAAAAACTGTTTTTT	CASSPGTDEKLFF
TRBJ2-2	-	-	TRBV6-2/TRBV6-3	TGTGCCAGCAGTTACTTCGACACCGGGGAGCTGTTTTTT	CASSYFDTGELFF
TRBJ2-7	-	-	TRBV29-1	TGCAGCGTTCAGGGGACAAACTACGAGCAGTACTTC	CSVQGTNYEQYF
TRBJ2-3	once	TRBD2	TRBV2	TGTGCCAGCAGTCGACTAGCGGGCCCCACAGATACGCAGTATTTT	CASSRLAGPTDTQYF
TRBJ1-6	-	-	TRBV14	TGTGCCAGCAGGGCCAGGGTGGATTCACCCCTCCACTTT	CASRARVDSPLHF
TRBJ2-7	-	-	TRBV5-1	TGCGCCAGCAGCTTGTTAGAATTCTACGAGCAGTACTTC	CASSLLEFYEQYF
TRBJ2-1	-	TRBD2	TRBV5-4	TGTGCCAGCAGCTTTTTAGCGGGAGAACACTACAATGAGCAGTTCTTC	CASSFLAGEHYNEQFF
TRBJ2-3	-	TRBD2	TRBV5-1	TGCGCCACCCGTAGCGGGAGTGGAACAGATACGCAGTATTTT	CATRSGSGTDTQYF
TRBJ2-5	-	-	TRBV12-3/TRBV12-4	TGTGCCAGCAGTTTCTCTGGCAGGGAGACCCAGTACTTC	CASSFSGRETQYF
TRBJ2-7	-	-	TRBV7-3	TGTGCCAGCAGCCCCCGTGGGTCAGGTGGCATTTACGAGCAGTACTTC	CASSPRGSGGIYEQYF
TRBJ1-3	once	-	TRBV5-5	TGTGCCAGCAGCTTGAAGGGGCGGTTTGGAAACACCATATATTTT	CASSLKGRFGNTIYF
TRBJ2-1	-	-	TRBV11-1	TGTGCCAGCAGCCGCAATAGTGGCTCCTACAATGAGCAGTTCTTC	CASSRNSGSYNEQFF
TRBJ2-1	-	-	TRBV24-1	TGTGCCACCAGTTCCCCTGGGTCAGGGTCCCACAATGAGCAGTTCTTC	CATSSPGSGSHNEQFF
TRBJ1-2	-	-	TRBV6-5	TGTGCCAGCAGCCAGGGGCTGTTTGGCTACACCTTC	CASSQGLFGYTF
TRBJ2-1	-	TRBD2	TRBV11-2	TGTGCCAGCAGCTTAGATTTACTAGCGGCTCGCAATGAGCAGTTCTTC	CASSLDLLAARNEQFF
TRBJ1-5	-	TRBD1	TRBV15	TGTGCCACCAGCAGCCGATCTACAGGGGAACGGCCCCAGCATTTT	CATSSRSTGERPQHF
TRBJ2-7	-	TRBD1	TRBV5-1	TGCGCCAGCAGCTTAGGGACAGACTATCTTGTCTACGAGCAGTACTTC	CASSLGTDYLVYEQYF
TRBJ1-6	-	TRBD1	TRBV2	TGTGCCAGCAGCGCCGCCGGGACAGGGGCTGGTTCACCCCTCCACTTT	CASSAAGTGAGSPLHF
TRBJ2-3	-	TRBD1	TRBV5-1	TGCGCCAGCAGTTTAGGACAGGGGAAAGATACGCAGTATTTT	CASSLGQGKDTQYF
TRBJ1-1	-	-	TRBV5-1	TGCGCCAGCAGCTTAATGAGGAACACTGAAGCTTTCTTT	CASSLMRNTEAFF
TRBJ2-7	-	-	TRBV6-2/TRBV6-3	TGTGCCAGCAGTTCAATCGGGAGAGGATCCTACGAGCAGTACTTC	CASSSIGRGSYEQYF
TRBJ1-1	-	-	TRBV28	TGTGCCAGCAGTTCCCCCTCTCCGGGCACTGAAGCTTTCTTT	CASSSPSPGTEAFF
TRBJ1-1	few	-	TRBV4-2	TGTGCCAGCAGCCTTCCAACGGTGAACACTGAAGCTTTCTTT	CASSLPTVNTEAFF
TRBJ1-5	-	TRBD1	TRBV28	TGTGCCAGCAGTTTTCGGGACAGGGGCCCCAATCAGCCCCAGCATTTT	CASSFRDRGPNQPQHF
TRBJ1-2	few	TRBD1	TRBV5-6	TGTGCCAGCAGCTTCCGACAGGGGGCGCATGGCTACACCTTC	CASSFRQGAHGYTF
TRBJ2-7	-	TRBD1	TRBV5-4	TGTGCCAGCAGCCCTGCCGGGACAGGGTCCTACGAGCAGTACTTC	CASSPAGTGSYEQYF
TRBJ2-7	-	TRBD2	TRBV6-2/TRBV6-3	TGTGCCAGCAGTTACTCCGGGCTAGCGGGATCCTACGAGCAGTACTTC	CASSYSGLAGSYEQYF
TRBJ2-1	-	TRBD1	TRBV18	TGTGCCAGCTCAGAGGGGACAGGGATCCACAATGAGCAGTTCTTC	CASSEGTGIHNEQFF
TRBJ2-3	-	-	TRBV12-5	TGTGCTAGTGGTTTGGAACCCCTCCAGGGGCAGTATTTT	CASGLEPLQGQYF
TRBJ2-5	-	TRBD2	TRBV11-2	TGTGCCAGCAGCGCTGGCGGGGGGAGCTACATCAGAGAGGAGACCCAGTACTTC	CASSAGGGSYIREETQYF
TRBJ2-2	-	TRBD2	TRBV4-2	TGTGCCAGCACCGCGGAGACTAGCGGAAACACCGGGGAGCTGTTTTTT	CASTAETSGNTGELFF
TRBJ1-1	-	TRBD1	TRBV30	TGTGCCTGGAGTGTCCGGACAGGGCGGGGAGCTTTCTTT	CAWSVRTGRGAFF
TRBJ2-5	-	TRBD2	TRBV7-2	TGTGCCAGCAGCCCATTAGCGGGAGGCCTGAGGGAGACCCAGTACTTC	CASSPLAGGLRETQYF
TRBJ2-5	-	-	TRBV5-1	TGCGCCAGCAGCTATGACTGGGAGCAAACCCAGTACTTC	CASSYDWEQTQYF
TRBJ2-1	-	TRBD1	TRBV7-3	TGTGCCAGCAGCCTCGGGACAGGGGGTAATGAGCAGTTCTTC	CASSLGTGGNEQFF
TRBJ1-5	-	-	TRBV5-6	TGTGCCAGCAGCTTGGGAGGGATCAGCAATCAGCCCCAGCATTTT	CASSLGGISNQPQHF
TRBJ1-1	-	-	TRBV19	TGTGCCAGTAGAGCTGGAGGTTTGAACACTGAAGCTTTCTTT	CASRAGGLNTEAFF
TRBJ2-1	-	TRBD2	TRBV28	TGTGCCAGCAGTGCGGGACTAGCGGGTTACAATGAGCAGTTCTTC	CASSAGLAGYNEQFF
TRBJ2-1	-	TRBD2	TRBV12-3/TRBV12-4	TGTGCCAGCAGAGCGGGAGCCTACAATGAGCAGTTCTTC	CASRAGAYNEQFF
TRBJ1-5	few	-	TRBV10-3	TGTGCCATCAGTGAGGGGGGGGCAGGGCAGCCCCAGCATTTT	CAISEGGAGQPQHF
TRBJ1-6	-	-	TRBV6-5	TGTGCCAGCAGTTACTCGTCAGGGCCCCAAATTTCACCCCTCCACTTT	CASSYSSGPQISPLHF
TRBJ1-2	-	-	TRBV3-1/TRBV3-2	TGTGCCAGCAGCCAACTAAGGGGGTATGGCTACACCTTC	CASSQLRGYGYTF
TRBJ1-2	-	-	TRBV5-4	TGTGCCAGCAGCTTGGTGGGCAGGGCGTGGGACTATGGCTACACCTTC	CASSLVGRAWDYGYTF
TRBJ1-1	-	-	TRBV18	TGTGCCAGCTCACCACCGTGGGGCGGTGGCACTGAAGCTTTCTTT	CASSPPWGGGTEAFF
TRBJ1-5	-	-	TRBV10-3	TGTGCCATCAGTGAACAAAGCAATCAGCCCCAGCATTTT	CAISEQSNQPQHF
TRBJ1-5	-	-	TRBV7-9	TGTGCCAGCAGCTCTGAGGTTAGCAATCAGCCCCAGCATTTT	CASSSEVSNQPQHF
TRBJ2-5	-	-	TRBV5-1	TGCGCCAGCAGCTTGAGGTCTAGCCAAGAGGGGACCCAGTACTTC	CASSLRSSQEGTQYF
TRBJ2-3	-	-	TRBV9	TGTGCCAGCAGCGTAGGTTTGGACTCCCTAGATACGCAGTATTTT	CASSVGLDSLDTQYF
TRBJ2-7	-	-	TRBV7-2	TGTGCCAGCAGCTTAGGCGGGTTGCTTTCCTACGAGCAGTACTTC	CASSLGGLLSYEQYF
TRBJ1-4	-	-	TRBV4-1	TGCGCCAGCAGCTCACCCCCCCGCGTCCAGCGGTCTAATGAAAAACTGTTTTTT	CASSSPPRVQRSNEKLFF
TRBJ2-5	-	-	TRBV27	TGTGCCAGCAGTTTTACGGGGATAGAGACCCAGTACTTC	CASSFTGIETQYF
TRBJ2-5	few	TRBD1	TRBV19	TGTGCCACCGACCCCGGGACAGGGGTCGAGACCCAGTACTTC	CATDPGTGVETQYF
TRBJ1-2	-	-	TRBV15	TGTGCCACCAGCCGCGAAGCGGGGGTCAACTATGGCTACACCTTC	CATSREAGVNYGYTF
TRBJ2-5	-	-	TRBV2	TGTGCCAGCAGTGGAGGGGGGGCCTTGAAGACCCAGTACTTC	CASSGGGALKTQYF
TRBJ2-1	few	-	TRBV18	TGTGCCAGCTCACCATCAATTGACAATGAGCAGTTCTTC	CASSPSIDNEQFF
TRBJ2-7	-	-	TRBV2	TGTGCCAGCAGTGTTTCGGGGTTCTACGAGCAGTACTTC	CASSVSGFYEQYF
TRBJ1-1	-	-	TRBV19	TGTGCCAGTAGTATAGGTCTGGGCAGAAAGTACGCTGAAGCTTTCTTT	CASSIGLGRKYAEAFF
TRBJ2-5	-	TRBD2	TRBV29-1	TGCAGCGTTGAAAATAGCGGGGAGACCCAGTACTTC	CSVENSGETQYF